Shown below are 2 T cell receptor beta chains from a single sample sequenced in a study of cytotoxic CD8 clonotypes in ibrutinib-treated CLL (TCRdb year 2021). Receptor amplification or capture employed the immunoSEQ multiplex PCR assay. Drawn from immuneACCESS, this table holds only the in-frame rearrangements with V and J called that TCRdb kept. Clones are partly lost; checked studies trace under half to an unresolved V gene and leave the rest unexplained. The sample table records 300,000 to 350,000 clones; around four fifths of these occur just once. The ten largest clones capture about 6.7% of the sample. The sample was PBMCs, taken before ibrutinib treatment. The receptors come from a human donor with chronic lymphocytic leukemia.

The chain is built from TRBV5-6 and TRBJ2-7; D gene ambiguous. The germline gives CDR1 SGHDT, CDR2 YYEEEE. V gave up 3 bases and J gave up 2 bases, with 12 bases separating them. The CDR3 has 14 amino acids. In nucleotides, the CDR3 is TGTGCCAGCAGCTGGACCCCCGGACCCTACGAGCAGTACTTC. This codes for CASSWTPGPYEQYF.

CDR3 bases: TGTGCCAGTAGTATAATACATCAGCCCCAGCATTTT. It is translated as CASSIIHQPQHF. The J gene is TRBJ1-5, the V gene TRBV19; D is uncertain. CDR3 size: 12 residues. Trimming shortened V by 2 bases and J by 5 bases, and 4 bases separated the two germline ends. CDR1 is LNHDA, CDR2 SQIVND, per germline (reference sequence).